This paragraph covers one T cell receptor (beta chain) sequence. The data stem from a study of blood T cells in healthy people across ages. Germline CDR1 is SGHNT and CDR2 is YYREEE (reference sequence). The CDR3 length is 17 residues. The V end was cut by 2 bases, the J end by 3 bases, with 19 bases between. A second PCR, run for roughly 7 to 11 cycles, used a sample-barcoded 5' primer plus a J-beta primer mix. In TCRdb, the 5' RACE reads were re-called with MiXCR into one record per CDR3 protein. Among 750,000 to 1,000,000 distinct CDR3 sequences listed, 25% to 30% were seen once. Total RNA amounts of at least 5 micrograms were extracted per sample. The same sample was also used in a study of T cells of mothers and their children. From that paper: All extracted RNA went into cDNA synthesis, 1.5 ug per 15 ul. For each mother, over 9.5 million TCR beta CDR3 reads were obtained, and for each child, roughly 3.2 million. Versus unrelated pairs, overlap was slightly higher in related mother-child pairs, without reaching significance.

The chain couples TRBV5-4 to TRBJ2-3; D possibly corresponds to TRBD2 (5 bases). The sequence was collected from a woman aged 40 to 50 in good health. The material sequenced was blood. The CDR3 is CASSLSYGKGVTDTQYF. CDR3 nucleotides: TGTGCCAGCAGCTTATCGTACGGGAAGGGCGTAACAGATACGCAGTATTTT.